These 19 T cell receptor beta chains were all obtained from the same sample, sequenced in a study of cytomegalovirus exposure and HLA in healthy donors. PCR employed 60 Vbeta and 13 Jbeta primers. Assay: immunoSEQ multiplex PCR; the TCRdb copy retains only in-frame clones and omits some. Here the sample spans approximately 130,000 clones, approximately 83% being singletons. Specimen: PBMCs. The receptors stem from a girl aged 2 to 10 in good health and CMV-seronegative.

The V and J genes are TRBV29-1 and TRBJ2-1; D unclear. This CDR3 is built from 10 residues. Trimming shortened V by 4 bases and J by 7 bases, and 5 bases separated the two germline ends. Germline V gene data show CDR1 as SQVTM and CDR2 as ANQGSEA. The CDR3 DNA reads as TGCAGCGTTGCGGAGAATGAGCAGTTCTTC. Residues: CSVAENEQFF.

DNA for the CDR3: TGTGCCAGCAGCCGGGGGACAGGGAGCTCCTACAATGAGCAGTTCTTC. Residues: CASSRGTGSSYNEQFF. The chain employs TRBV5-6 and TRBJ2-1, with 9 bases matching TRBD1. Germline CDR1 reads SGHDT; CDR2 reads YYEEEE. Trimming at V came to 4 bases and at J to 0 bases, leaving 5 bases not matched to a gene. This CDR3 has 16 amino acids.

V is TRBV12-1 and J is TRBJ2-2; the D call TRBD2 from the table was never checked on the DNA. TRBV12-1 is recorded as a pseudogene. The CDR3 spans 15 residues. The CDR3 sequence: CASRWGGWDTGELFF. The CDR3 nucleotides read TGTGCCAGCCGATGGGGGGGTTGGGACACCGGGGAGCTGTTTTTT.

This sequence joins TRBV19 and TRBJ1-3; D is possibly TRBD1 (6 bases). Trimming removed 3 bases at V and 0 bases at J, with 15 bases between. This CDR3 contains 17 residues. The V gene's germline CDR1 is LNHDA and CDR2 SQIVND (reference sequence). CDR3 in amino acids: CASSIRGGPLSGNTIYF. The CDR3 bases are TGTGCCAGTAGTATCCGCGGGGGGCCCCTCTCTGGAAACACCATATATTTT.

The chain links TRBV4-1 to TRBJ2-3; 11 positions agree with TRBD1. The V segment lost 3 bases and the J segment 2 bases; nucleotides outside the gene matches: 4. The CDR3 consists of 16 residues. Per germline, CDR1 MGHRA and CDR2 YSYEKL. The CDR3 loop is CASSQPDRGPTDTQYF. The CDR3 nucleotides read TGCGCCAGCAGCCAGCCGGACAGGGGGCCCACAGATACGCAGTATTTT.

This CDR3 is CASIEPGVFGEQYF. The CDR3 bases are TGTGCCAGCATAGAACCAGGGGTCTTTGGGGAGCAGTACTTC. The genes are TRBV28 and TRBJ2-7, with D possibly matching TRBD1 (6 bases). The germline V gene encodes CDR1 MDHEN and CDR2 SYDVKM. This CDR3 spans 14 amino acids. Trimming removed 7 bases at V and 7 bases at J, with 20 bases between.

This chain's CDR3 is CASSHPGTGNTEAFF. The CDR3 nucleotides are TGTGCCAGCTCCCACCCCGGGACAGGGAACACTGAAGCTTTCTTT. This chain joins TRBV18 and TRBJ1-1; 8 nucleotides align to TRBD1. Germline assignment: CDR1 KGHSH and CDR2 LQKENI. The CDR3 extends over 15 amino acids. With 6 bases clipped from V and 1 base from J, the junction kept 7 bases outside the gene matches.

The V call is TRBV5-1, the J call TRBJ1-2, with 7 positions matching TRBD1. Germline V gene data show CDR1 as SGHRS and CDR2 as YFSETQ. This CDR3 has 14 amino acids. J lost 5 bases, V lost 4 bases, and 8 bases had no gene match. The CDR3 bases are TGCGCCAGCAGCGCAACAGGGGTGAAGTATGGCTACACCTTC. This sequence encodes CASSATGVKYGYTF.

The chain uses TRBV6-6 and TRBJ2-7; 10 positions match TRBD1. The CDR3 extends over 14 amino acids. Unmatched junction bases numbered 3, after V lost 5 bases and J lost 2 bases. The germline gives CDR1 MNHNY, CDR2 SVGAGI (reference sequence). For the CDR3, the DNA is TGTGCCAGCAGTCCGGACAGGGGGGCCTACGAGCAGTACTTC. It translates to CASSPDRGAYEQYF.

This clone has more than one count but fewer than ten. The chain links TRBV28 to TRBJ1-1; TRBD1 agrees at 8 bases. CDR1 is MDHEN and CDR2 is SYDVKM in the germline V gene. This CDR3 is built from 15 residues. V lost 7 bases to trimming and J lost 7 bases; unmatched junction nucleotides: 14. CDR3 nucleotide sequence: TGTGCCAGCAACCTACTATCAACAGGGGGAGGTGAAGCTTTCTTT. The encoded protein is CASNLLSTGGGEAFF.

The chain has TRBV7-8 and TRBJ2-1, with 9 positions matching TRBD2. The germline V gene has CDR1 SGHVS and CDR2 FQNEAQ. This CDR3 region has 16 residues. The junction had 18 bases not matched to a gene; V was cut back by 6 bases and J by 12 bases. Here the CDR3 DNA reads TGTGCCAGCAGTCCCACTCAAGCGGGGGGCCCCGATGGGCAGTTCTTC. This translates into CASSPTQAGGPDGQFF.

The rearrangement links TRBV27 to TRBJ1-2; TRBD1 matches 10 bases. CDR3 length: 16 residues. Germline CDR1 MNHEY, CDR2 SMNVEV (reference sequence). V trimming: 7 bases; J trimming: 7 bases; junction bases outside the gene matches: 15. Written as DNA, the CDR3 is TGTGCCAGCACCCCGCAGTCGACAGGGGGCATCTCTGGCTACACCTTC. The encoded protein is CASTPQSTGGISGYTF.

The genes are TRBV6-1 and TRBJ1-2, with TRBD1 matching 8 bases. Germline assignment: CDR1 MNHNS and CDR2 SASEGT. The ends lost 3 bases at V and 3 bases at J; junction bases unmatched: 6. The CDR3 is 15 residues long. CDR3 bases: TGTGCCAGCAGTGATTCAGGGGGCGCTGACTATGGCTACACCTTC. Amino acid sequence: CASSDSGGADYGYTF.

V is TRBV19 and J is TRBJ2-3; TRBD2 agrees at 7 bases. Germline V gene data show CDR1 as LNHDA and CDR2 as SQIVND (reference sequence). The CDR3 has 13 amino acids. Trimming at V came to 4 bases and at J to 4 bases, leaving 2 bases not matched to a gene. The chain's CDR3 is CASSTAGADTQYF. In DNA form, the CDR3 reads TGTGCCAGTAGTACGGCGGGGGCAGATACGCAGTATTTT.

This rearrangement joins TRBV4-1 to TRBJ2-1, with 10 positions matching TRBD2. Germline assignment: CDR1 MGHRA and CDR2 YSYEKL. Trimming at V came to 4 bases and at J to 5 bases, leaving 11 bases not matched to a gene. CDR3 length equals 17 residues. CDR3 loop: CASSRMSTSGINNEQFF. DNA for the CDR3: TGCGCCAGCAGCCGGATGTCAACTAGCGGGATTAACAATGAGCAGTTCTTC.

CDR3 nucleotide sequence: TGTGCCAGCAGGGTGACAGGGGACACCGGGGAGCTGTTTTTT. Its translation is CASRVTGDTGELFF. This sequence joins TRBV6-5 and TRBJ2-2; 8 nucleotides align to TRBD1. The ends lost 6 bases at V and 3 bases at J; junction bases unmatched: 3. The CDR3 has 14 amino acids. Germline V lookup: CDR1 MNHEY, CDR2 SVGAGI.

The chain couples TRBV27 to TRBJ1-1; 9 bases are shared with TRBD1. This CDR3 is built from 18 residues. Germline V CDR1 and CDR2: MNHEY, SMNVEV (reference sequence). V gave up 6 bases and J gave up 4 bases; unmatched junction bases: 18. The CDR3 region is CASSRGQGKALQVTEAFF. CDR3 in DNA: TGTGCCAGCAGCAGGGGACAGGGAAAGGCACTTCAAGTCACTGAAGCTTTCTTT.

The J gene is TRBJ2-7, the V gene TRBV28, with D maybe TRBD1 (6 bases). This CDR3 region has 14 residues. Germline lookup yields CDR1 MDHEN and CDR2 SYDVKM. V lost 5 bases, J lost 4 bases, and 15 bases lay in between. The CDR3 coding sequence is TGTGCCAGCAGTCCGCCGGGACAAACATACGAGCAGTACTTC. Amino acids: CASSPPGQTYEQYF.

This clone was picked up one time. The V call is TRBV5-4, the J call TRBJ2-5; TRBD1 is a possible D gene (5 bases). Gene TRBJ2-7 matches the end of the DNA better, so the J call may be wrong. Germline values: CDR1 SGHNT, CDR2 YYREEE (reference sequence). CDR3 size: 14 residues. CDR3 sequence (DNA): TGTGCCAGCAGCTTGAAGGGGCCAACCTACGAGCAGTACTTC. Its protein product is CASSLKGPTYEQYF.